Following are 24 T cell receptor beta chains from one sample sequenced in a study of shared clonotypes between healthy human individuals. Naive CD8 cells lacked CD45RO, underwent positive selection for CCR7 and left out terminally differentiated effector memory CD45RA+ cells. TCRdb keeps only in-frame clones here, not all; method: immunoSEQ multiplex PCR. This sample has over 2,000,000 clones, with just over 90% found just once. Sequenced material: naive CD8+ T cells from PBMCs. Every receptor here comes from a man between 18 and 29 years old in good health. Some clones in this sample may be carry-over from other donors' samples.

This clone showed up just a few times. V gene TRBV2 combines with J gene TRBJ1-1; D is undetermined. Germline CDR1 SNHLY, CDR2 FYNNEI. V was cut by 4 bases and J by 14 bases, with 8 bases left in between. The CDR3 sequence is 9 residues long. The CDR3 region is CASSAPTFF. The DNA of the CDR3 is TGTGCCAGCAGTGCCCCGACCTTCTTT.

The chain couples TRBV19 to TRBJ2-5; D perhaps matches TRBD1 (6 bases). Germline CDR1 and CDR2: LNHDA and SQIVND (reference sequence). The CDR3 runs to 16 residues. Trimming stripped 5 bases from V and 2 bases from J, with 18 bases between. The CDR3 DNA reads TGTGCCAGTAGTGCCCCCCTTCAGGGGCGTCAAGAGACCCAGTACTTC. Translated, it gives CASSAPLQGRQETQYF.

The chain is built from TRBV30 and TRBJ2-2, with D perhaps TRBD2 (6 bases). Trimming took off 4 bases at V and 2 bases at J, with 11 bases between the two ends. Germline loops: CDR1 GTSNPN, CDR2 SVGIG (reference sequence). This CDR3 spans 14 amino acids. As DNA, the CDR3 is TGTGCCTGGATGGCGCGGGAAAACACCGGGGAGCTGTTTTTT. Protein: CAWMARENTGELFF.

This clone was observed a handful of times. The chain uses TRBV2 and TRBJ1-2; no clear D gene. Per the germline V gene, CDR1 is SNHLY and CDR2 is FYNNEI. This CDR3 is built from 13 residues. Trimming removed 2 bases from V and 9 bases from J, with 13 bases in between. The CDR3 reads CASSESSRGSYTF. CDR3 DNA sequence: TGTGCCAGCAGTGAAAGCTCCCGTGGGAGCTACACCTTC.

In the case of this clone: The junction shows a germline mismatch at one end, possibly a read error. The rearrangement joins TRBV27 to TRBJ1-1; D is unclear. Germline V lookup: CDR1 MNHEY, CDR2 SMNVEV (reference sequence). The CDR3 has 13 residues. The CDR3 DNA reads TGTGCCAGCAGTTTGCTGGTGAAGACTGAAGCTTTCTTT. Translated: CASSLLVKTEAFF.

The CDR3 protein is CASRPGTGIYGYTF. CDR3 DNA: TGTGCCAGCAGACCCGGGACAGGGATCTATGGCTACACCTTC. The rearrangement uses TRBV28 and TRBJ1-2, with 9 bases fitting TRBD1. J gave up 4 bases and V 6 bases, and 6 bases lay outside the gene matches. Germline loops: CDR1 MDHEN, CDR2 SYDVKM. CDR3 size: 14 residues.

This chain uses TRBV7-9 with TRBJ2-2, with D unclear. V was clipped by 5 bases and J by 1 base, with 20 bases between them. The CDR3 spans 18 residues. Germline CDR1 reads SEHNR; CDR2 reads FQNEAQ (reference sequence). The CDR3 coding sequence is TGTGCCAGCAGCCCACGTTGGTACAGCGAACAGAACACCGGGGAGCTGTTTTTT. Translating it yields CASSPRWYSEQNTGELFF. Full variable domain (missing parts from reference TRBV7-9 and TRBJ2-2): DTGVSQNPRHKITKRGQNVTFRCDPISEHNRLYWYRQTLGQGPEFLTYFQNEAQLEKSRLLSDRFSAERPKGSFSTLEIQRTEQGDSAMYLCASSPRWYSEQNTGELFFGEGSRLTVL.

The rearrangement joins TRBV4-1 to TRBJ2-2; 10 nucleotides match TRBD2. The CDR3 contains 18 residues. V shed 2 bases and J 5 bases; nucleotides not matched to a gene: 11. CDR1 and CDR2 from the germline V gene are MGHRA and YSYEKL. The CDR3: CASSQFPLGSGRTGELFF. The CDR3 nucleotides read TGCGCCAGCAGCCAATTCCCTCTCGGTAGCGGGAGGACCGGGGAGCTGTTTTTT.

This chain connects TRBV4-1 to TRBJ1-1; D is ambiguous. Germline assignment: CDR1 MGHRA and CDR2 YSYEKL. V lost 0 bases, J lost 8 bases, and 13 bases lay in between. CDR3 length: 14 residues. This chain's CDR3 is CASSQEEGTIEAFF. In DNA, the CDR3 is TGCGCCAGCAGCCAAGAGGAGGGTACAATCGAAGCTTTCTTT.

V usage is TRBV7-9 and J usage is TRBJ2-2; no firm D call. Trimming left V 3 bases short and J 9 bases short, with 2 bases between. Germline V gene sequence: CDR1 SEHNR, CDR2 FQNEAQ (reference sequence). The CDR3 loop spans 10 amino acids. The CDR3 protein is CASSLRELFF. The CDR3 DNA sequence: TGTGCCAGCAGCTTGAGGGAGCTGTTTTTT.

The chain carries TRBV18 and TRBJ1-4; 11 bases are a match to TRBD1. This CDR3 contains 14 residues. Germline trimming cut 3 bases from V and 6 bases from J; bases unmatched to any gene: 0. The germline V gene encodes CDR1 KGHSH and CDR2 LQKENI. The DNA of the CDR3 is TGTGCCAGCTCACCGGGACAGGGGGATGAAAAACTGTTTTTT. As protein: CASSPGQGDEKLFF.

The CDR3 DNA is TGTGCCAGCAGCCGGGATCGGGGCGCGAACACTGAAGCTTTCTTT. It specifies CASSRDRGANTEAFF. This sequence joins TRBV5-4 and TRBJ1-1; possibly TRBD1 for D (5 bases). The CDR3 is made up of 15 amino acids. V gave up 4 bases and J gave up 1 base, with 14 bases separating them. Germline V lookup: CDR1 SGHNT, CDR2 YYREEE (reference sequence). Together with reference TRBV5-4 and TRBJ1-1, the CDR3 gives the full variable domain: ETGVTQSPTHLIKTRGQQVTLRCSSQSGHNTVSWYQQALGQGPQFIFQYYREEENGRGNFPPRFSGLQFPNYSSELNVNALELDDSALYLCASSRDRGANTEAFFGQGTRLTVV.

The chain employs TRBV5-4 and TRBJ2-2; possible D gene TRBD1, 6 bases. The CDR3 covers 13 residues. Germline V CDR1 and CDR2: SGHNT, YYREEE (reference sequence). Trimming took off 3 bases at V and 7 bases at J, with 10 bases between the two ends. CDR3 sequence: CASSSEGDGELFF. The CDR3 DNA follows: TGTGCCAGCAGCTCCGAGGGGGACGGGGAGCTGTTTTTT.

This clone was detected once. In DNA, the CDR3 is TGTGCCACCGCCCCCGGTACTAGCGGGACGAATGAGCAGTTCTTC. It codes for CATAPGTSGTNEQFF. The chain recombines TRBV27 with TRBJ2-1; 10 bases are shared with TRBD2. The germline CDR1 and CDR2 sequences are MNHEY and SMNVEV (reference sequence). The CDR3 sequence is 15 residues long. V trimming: 10 bases; J trimming: 7 bases; junction bases outside the gene matches: 13.

The chain carries TRBV5-6 and TRBJ1-2; D is uncertain. The CDR3 runs 12 residues. Trimming took 0 bases from V and 6 from J, leaving 6 bases between them. Germline lookup yields CDR1 SGHDT and CDR2 YYEEEE. The CDR3 DNA is TGTGCCAGCAGCTTGGGAGATAATGGCTACACCTTC. It specifies CASSLGDNGYTF.

Concerning this clone: At the DNA level, this CDR3 is encoded by other sequences in the same sample as well. The chain recombines TRBV6-5 with TRBJ1-2; D unresolved. The CDR3 runs to 13 residues. Between the trimmed V and J ends, which lost 0 bases and 4 bases, there was a span of 6 bases. CDR1 and CDR2 from the germline V gene are MNHEY and SVGAGI. The CDR3 coding sequence is TGTGCCAGCAGTTACTCAGAGTCCTATGGCTACACCTTC. Protein product: CASSYSESYGYTF.

This clone was picked up one time. The V and J genes are TRBV27 and TRBJ1-2; D is possibly TRBD1 (5 bases). V was shortened by 6 bases and J by 2 bases, with 13 bases between the two germline ends. Looked up from germline, CDR1 is MNHEY and CDR2 is SMNVEV (reference sequence). The CDR3 consists of 14 residues. CDR3 nucleotide sequence: TGTGCCAGCAGAAGAAGGGGCGACAACTATGGCTACACCTTC. Its protein is CASRRRGDNYGYTF.

V is TRBV4-2 and J is TRBJ1-1; D remains unclear. The ends were cut back, 5 bases at V and 1 base at J, with 20 bases in the middle. Germline V lookup: CDR1 LGHNA, CDR2 YNFKEQ. CDR3 length: 17 amino acids. CDR3 bases: TGTGCCAGCAGCGAAAGACTCAAAACTGGGGAGAACACTGAAGCTTTCTTT. This encodes CASSERLKTGENTEAFF.

This chain joins TRBV5-1 and TRBJ2-1; TRBD2 matches at 8 bases. This CDR3 region has 15 residues. V lost 4 bases, J lost 2 bases, and 5 bases stayed unmatched. Germline assignment: CDR1 SGHRS and CDR2 YFSETQ. The CDR3 DNA reads TGCGCCAGCAGCCAGGGACTAGTAGCCTACAATGAGCAGTTCTTC. It is translated as CASSQGLVAYNEQFF. The entire variable domain, with the rest obtained from reference TRBV5-1 and TRBJ2-1, is as follows: KAGVTQTPRYLIKTRGQQVTLSCSPISGHRSVSWYQQTPGQGLQFLFEYFSETQRNKGNFPGRFSGRQFSNSRSEMNVSTLELGDSALYLCASSQGLVAYNEQFFGPGTRLTVL.

This clone was detected once. The chain has TRBV27 and TRBJ2-6, with D maybe TRBD2 (5 bases). V shed 8 bases and J shed 2 bases, with 13 bases lying between them. In germline, CDR1 is MNHEY, CDR2 SMNVEV (reference sequence). The CDR3 covers 15 residues. The CDR3 DNA follows: TGTGCCAGCCAGTTTACCGGGGCTGGGGCCAACGTCCTGACTTTC. It codes for CASQFTGAGANVLTF.

This chain links TRBV14 with TRBJ2-4; D possibly corresponds to TRBD1 (5 bases). Trimming removed 3 bases at V and 15 bases at J, with 15 bases between. This CDR3 contains 12 residues. Per the germline V gene, CDR1 is SGHDN and CDR2 is FVKESK. CDR3 loop: CASSHPPGSMYF. DNA of the CDR3: TGTGCCAGCAGCCACCCACCAGGGTCCATGTACTTC.

The genes are TRBV9 and TRBJ2-7; TRBD2 agrees at 8 bases. The V gene end was trimmed by 0 bases and the J gene end by 5 bases; junction bases not matched to a gene: 7. Germline values: CDR1 SGDLS, CDR2 YYNGEE. CDR3 length equals 15 residues. Here the CDR3 DNA reads TGTGCCAGCAGCGTAGGCGGGAGGTTTAAAGACGAGCAGTACTTC. Translated: CASSVGGRFKDEQYF.

The chain links TRBV13 to TRBJ1-5, with 8 bases fitting TRBD1. V shed 0 bases and J 7 bases; nucleotides not matched to a gene: 5. Germline CDR1 is PRHDT and CDR2 is FYEKMQ (reference sequence). The CDR3 has 15 residues. The CDR3 is CASSLGQGVSQPQHF. As DNA, the CDR3 is TGTGCCAGCAGCTTAGGACAGGGGGTTAGCCAGCCCCAGCATTTT. Full variable domain (outside the CDR3, taken from reference TRBV13 and TRBJ1-5): AAGVIQSPRHLIKEKRETATLKCYPIPRHDTVYWYQQGPGQDPQFLISFYEKMQSDKGSIPDRFSAQQFSDYHSELNMSSLELGDSALYFCASSLGQGVSQPQHFGDGTRLSIL.

This rearrangement joins TRBV27 to TRBJ2-7, with D tentatively TRBD1 (6 bases). Trimming removed 4 bases from V and 2 bases from J, with 18 bases in between. The CDR3 runs 16 residues. The germline V gene encodes CDR1 MNHEY and CDR2 SMNVEV (reference sequence). As DNA, the CDR3 is TGTGCCAGCAGTTCAGAATGGGGGCGTCTAACCTACGAGCAGTACTTC. Its protein product is CASSSEWGRLTYEQYF.